One and the same sample provided the 31 T cell receptor beta chains below, sequenced in a study of beta chain features in type 1 diabetes. Every bit of the isolated RNA underwent reverse transcription, so sequencing read expressed TCRB transcripts. Produced via immunoSEQ multiplex PCR; TCRdb's table is partial and in-frame only. The sample yields about 140,000 clones, about 9.7% seen once. Specimen: central memory CD4+ T cells from blood. The origin of the receptors is a woman aged 40 to 49 in good health.

This clone was observed a handful of times. Compared with germline, one end of the junction differs, possibly owing to a read error. The rearrangement joins TRBV9 to TRBJ1-1, with TRBD1 matching over 9 bases. CDR1 and CDR2 (germline): SGDLS, YYNGEE. The CDR3 runs to 16 residues. In DNA, the CDR3 is TGTGCCAGCAGCCCCCAAGGGGGGACAGGGAACCCTGAAGCTTTCTTT. Encoded protein: CASSPQGGTGNPEAFF.

This clone occurred a few times. The chain is built from TRBV10-3 and TRBJ2-3, with 12 bases aligning to TRBD2. The CDR3 sequence is 18 residues long. V lost 2 bases, J lost 2 bases, and 8 bases stayed unmatched. Germline V lookup: CDR1 ENHRY, CDR2 SYGVKD. The CDR3 reads CAISEGTSGRGSTDTQYF. DNA for the CDR3: TGTGCCATCAGTGAGGGGACTAGCGGGCGTGGCTCCACAGATACGCAGTATTTT.

V gene TRBV19 combines with J gene TRBJ1-2; D ambiguous. The length of the CDR3 is 10 residues. V gave up 6 bases and J gave up 6 bases, with 5 bases separating them. Germline assignment: CDR1 LNHDA and CDR2 SQIVND (reference sequence). DNA of the CDR3: TGTGCCAGTAGGGCCAATGGCTACACCTTC. Translation gives CASRANGYTF. Variable domain in full (rest from reference TRBV19 and TRBJ1-2): DGGITQSPKYLFRKEGQNVTLSCEQNLNHDAMYWYRQDPGQGLRLIYYSQIVNDFQKGDIAEGYSVSREKKESFPLTVTSAQKNPTAFYLCASRANGYTFGSGTRLTVV.

The V call is TRBV15, the J call TRBJ2-1; D not certain. V was pared by 8 bases and J by 7 bases, with 21 bases between. This CDR3 is 15 amino acids long. Germline V lookup: CDR1 LNHNV, CDR2 YYDKDF (reference sequence). The CDR3 sequence is CATPWSDCSLNEQFF. The DNA for the CDR3 is TGTGCCACCCCTTGGAGCGATTGCTCTCTTAATGAGCAGTTCTTC.

This rearrangement joins TRBV7-2 to TRBJ2-7, with TRBD1 matching 9 bases. CDR3 size: 14 residues. V shed 4 bases, J shed 2 bases, and the junction held 3 bases outside the gene matches. Germline V gives CDR1 SGHTA, CDR2 FQGNSA. The CDR3 DNA is TGTGCCAGCAGCTACGGACAGGGGCCCTACGAGCAGTACTTC. It encodes CASSYGQGPYEQYF.

The chain recombines TRBV5-4 with TRBJ2-5, with D perhaps TRBD1 (5 bases). V lost 7 bases to trimming and J lost 5 bases, with 12 bases between them. Germline V gene data show CDR1 as SGHNT and CDR2 as YYREEE (reference sequence). This CDR3 is built from 12 residues. CDR3 nucleotide sequence: TGTGCCAGCGCTCCAAAGGGGGAGACCCAGTACTTC. It is translated as CASAPKGETQYF.

The table lists this clone with a few counts. The CDR3 DNA follows: TGTGCCAGCTCACCACCTAGGGACAGGAATGGCTACACCTTC. This translates into CASSPPRDRNGYTF. V gene TRBV18 combines with J gene TRBJ1-2, with 8 bases identical to TRBD1. The CDR3 spans 14 residues. Germline V gene data show CDR1 as KGHSH and CDR2 as LQKENI. V dropped 0 bases and J dropped 6; count of bases not matched to a gene: 3.

The gene calls are TRBV7-8 and TRBJ2-7, with 9 positions matching TRBD1. The V gene end was trimmed by 2 bases and the J gene end by 3 bases; junction bases not matched to a gene: 2. The CDR3 spans 14 residues. Per the germline V gene, CDR1 is SGHVS and CDR2 is FQNEAQ. CDR3 DNA sequence: TGTGCCAGCAGCTTAACAGGGGGCGGCTACGAGCAGTACTTC. Translating it yields CASSLTGGGYEQYF.

This chain uses TRBV19 with TRBJ1-5; no firm D call. V gave up 6 bases and J gave up 5 bases, with 11 bases separating them. Germline V CDR1 and CDR2: LNHDA, SQIVND (reference sequence). This CDR3 spans 13 amino acids. CDR3 loop: CASSGKRDQPQHF. DNA of the CDR3: TGTGCCAGTAGCGGCAAGAGGGATCAGCCCCAGCATTTT.

The chain carries TRBV7-9 and TRBJ1-2, with D possibly being TRBD1 (6 bases). Per the germline V gene, CDR1 is SEHNR and CDR2 is FQNEAQ (reference sequence). This CDR3 has 13 amino acids. Trimming pared 5 bases from V and 7 bases from J, leaving 14 bases between. This CDR3 is CASSPPGAGGYTF. The CDR3 bases are TGTGCCAGCAGCCCCCCAGGGGCGGGTGGCTACACCTTC.

V and J are TRBV5-5 and TRBJ1-2, with D maybe TRBD1 (5 bases). Per the germline V gene, CDR1 is SGHKS and CDR2 is YYEKEE (reference sequence). The CDR3 contains 13 residues. V lost 6 bases, J lost 4 bases, and 13 bases lay in between. The DNA for the CDR3 is TGTGCCAGCACCCTCGGGGGTGGCTATGGCTACACCTTC. Its protein is CASTLGGGYGYTF.

This clone was observed at least ten times. CDR3 residues: CASSQAGQGNEQFF. The CDR3 region has the DNA TGTGCCAGCAGCCAGGCGGGACAGGGGAATGAGCAGTTCTTC. The chain employs TRBV5-4 and TRBJ2-1; TRBD1 matches at 10 bases. With V trimmed by 4 bases and J by 7 bases, 5 bases remained unmatched. The CDR3 length is 14 residues. The germline gives CDR1 SGHNT, CDR2 YYREEE (reference sequence).

The chain recombines TRBV5-6 with TRBJ2-7, with D uncertain. The germline gives CDR1 SGHDT, CDR2 YYEEEE. This CDR3 is 14 amino acids long. Deletions cut 0 bases from V and 5 bases from J, with 12 bases between. CDR3 nucleotides: TGTGCCAGCAGCTTGGTGTCAGGTAACCACGAGCAGTACTTC. It is translated as CASSLVSGNHEQYF.

V and J are TRBV7-7 and TRBJ2-6, with unresolved D. Germline lookup yields CDR1 SSHAT and CDR2 FNYEAQ (reference sequence). CDR3 length: 15 residues. V shed 8 bases and J shed 0 bases, with 11 bases lying between them. This chain's CDR3 is CASAPGYSGANVLTF. As DNA, the CDR3 is TGTGCCAGCGCCCCAGGCTACTCTGGGGCCAACGTCCTGACTTTC.

This clone was observed many times. The chain couples TRBV6-5 to TRBJ1-3, with no clear D. The CDR3 is 15 residues long. The germline V gene has CDR1 MNHEY and CDR2 SVGAGI. Trimming stripped 0 bases from V and 4 bases from J, with 10 bases between. The chain's CDR3 is CASSYSGFSGNTIYF. The CDR3 DNA follows: TGTGCCAGCAGTTACTCCGGGTTTTCGGGAAACACCATATATTTT.

The rearrangement joins TRBV14 to TRBJ2-7; the match to TRBD2 covers 8 bases. The germline gives CDR1 SGHDN, CDR2 FVKESK. The CDR3 sequence is 16 residues long. Losses at the gene ends were 4 bases for V and 0 bases for J; bases not matched to a gene: 8. CDR3 amino acids: CASSPLTGTSSYEQYF. CDR3 nucleotides: TGTGCCAGCAGCCCCCTTACAGGGACTAGCTCCTACGAGCAGTACTTC.

This clone was counted only a few times. The rearrangement joins TRBV14 to TRBJ2-5; the match to TRBD2 covers 12 bases. After removal of 1 base from V and 1 base from J, the junction contained 7 bases not matched to a gene. CDR1 is SGHDN, CDR2 FVKESK, per germline. The CDR3 is made up of 18 amino acids. The CDR3 loop is CASSQVQTSGGFQETQYF. CDR3 DNA: TGTGCCAGCAGCCAAGTTCAGACTAGCGGGGGATTCCAAGAGACCCAGTACTTC. The full variable domain, rest sourced from reference TRBV14 and TRBJ2-5, is EAGVTQFPSHSVIEKGQTVTLRCDPISGHDNLYWYRRVMGKEIKFLLHFVKESKQDESGMPNNRFLAERTGGTYSTLKVQPAELEDSGVYFCASSQVQTSGGFQETQYFGPGTRLLVL.

This clone came up a few times. V gene TRBV19 combines with J gene TRBJ1-2, with 7 bases lining up with TRBD1. The CDR3 sequence is 12 residues long. V was clipped by 3 bases and J by 7 bases; unmatched bases: 2. Germline CDR1 and CDR2: LNHDA and SQIVND (reference sequence). CDR3 nucleotides: TGTGCCAGTAGTATTCCAGGGGGTGGCTACACCTTC. Translation gives CASSIPGGGYTF.

This clone was counted only a few times. This chain joins TRBV6-4 and TRBJ2-1; D is ambiguous. The CDR3 has 13 amino acids. Trimming shortened V by 0 bases and J by 6 bases, and 6 bases separated the two germline ends. Germline V lookup: CDR1 MRHNA, CDR2 SNTAGT. The CDR3 protein is CASSDSPGNEQFF. The CDR3, as DNA: TGTGCCAGCAGTGACTCCCCCGGCAATGAGCAGTTCTTC.

This clone was picked up a small number of times. In DNA, the CDR3 is TGTGCCAGCAGTTCCCGGTGGGCAAAAAACACTGAAGCTTTCTTT. This gives the protein CASSSRWAKNTEAFF. This chain links TRBV6-5 with TRBJ1-1; no definite D call. V lost 4 bases and J lost 2, with 14 bases in between. Germline V gene sequence: CDR1 MNHEY, CDR2 SVGAGI. This CDR3 comprises 15 residues.

This clone has a handful of counts. J is TRBJ1-5 and V is TRBV6-6; TRBD1 matches 7 bases. The ends lost 1 base at V and 8 bases at J; junction bases unmatched: 2. The germline V gene has CDR1 MNHNY and CDR2 SVGAGI (reference sequence). The CDR3 covers 13 residues. CDR3 sequence: CASSYLGTEPQHF. CDR3 nucleotide sequence: TGTGCCAGCAGTTACTTAGGGACAGAGCCCCAGCATTTT.

This chain uses TRBV6-5 with TRBJ1-2, with TRBD1 as a possible D gene (6 bases). There are 14 residues in the CDR3. Trimming stripped 6 bases from V and 6 bases from J, with 17 bases between. CDR1 and CDR2 from the germline V gene are MNHEY and SVGAGI. In nucleotides, the CDR3 is TGTGCCAGCAGCCCCCCGACAGGAGCGAATGGCTACACCTTC. This codes for CASSPPTGANGYTF.

The rearrangement joins TRBV18 to TRBJ2-3; 12 bases align to TRBD2. The germline gives CDR1 KGHSH, CDR2 LQKENI. The CDR3 runs to 17 residues. The V and J ends lost 2 bases and 2 bases, in that order; junction bases with no gene match: 5. CDR3 sequence (DNA): TGTGCCAGCTCACCAACTAGCGGGGGGTCTAACACAGATACGCAGTATTTT. It codes for CASSPTSGGSNTDTQYF.

The gene calls are TRBV7-2 and TRBJ2-1; 9 nucleotides align to TRBD2. The CDR3 consists of 16 residues. Germline V CDR1 and CDR2: SGHTA, FQGNSA. V lost 3 bases and J lost 7; bases outside the gene matches: 10. CDR3 bases: TGTGCCAGCAGCTTCGATGCGGGGGGGCCAGGGAATGAGCAGTTCTTC. It yields the protein CASSFDAGGPGNEQFF.

This clone has only a few counts. The chain combines TRBV7-2 with TRBJ2-5; D remains ambiguous. The CDR3 loop spans 12 amino acids. Trimming shortened V by 5 bases and J by 2 bases, and 6 bases separated the two germline ends. Germline V gene lookup returns CDR1 SGHTA and CDR2 FQGNSA. The CDR3 reads CASSPQQETQYF. CDR3 nucleotides: TGTGCCAGCAGCCCCCAGCAAGAGACCCAGTACTTC.

This clone was detected many times. The V and J genes are TRBV10-3 and TRBJ2-7; the D gene is possibly TRBD1 (8 bases). The CDR3 is 14 amino acids. CDR1 ENHRY and CDR2 SYGVKD come from the germline V gene. Trimming removed 5 bases from V and 2 bases from J, with 13 bases in between. The CDR3 nucleotides read TGTGCCATCAGTAACAGGGGGGGAACCTACGAGCAGTACTTC. Its protein is CAISNRGGTYEQYF.

This clone was detected only a few times. This chain links TRBV5-1 with TRBJ1-4; 7 bases line up with TRBD1. V was pared by 4 bases and J by 6 bases, with 3 bases of the junction left unmatched. CDR1 SGHRS and CDR2 YFSETQ come from the germline V gene. CDR3 length equals 13 residues. The CDR3 coding sequence is TGCGCCAGCAGCCAGGGGGGCGATGAAAAACTGTTTTTT. Its translation: CASSQGGDEKLFF.

The chain couples TRBV2 to TRBJ2-3, with TRBD2 matching over 10 bases. The CDR3 loop spans 15 amino acids. The germline V gene has CDR1 SNHLY and CDR2 FYNNEI. V dropped 8 bases and J dropped 3; count of bases not matched to a gene: 8. Written as DNA, the CDR3 is TGTGCCAGCCGATTAGCGGGGGGCCGGACAGATACGCAGTATTTT. It is translated as CASRLAGGRTDTQYF.

This clone was observed at least ten times. The chain uses TRBV2 and TRBJ2-3; 12 bases line up with TRBD2. The CDR3 has 15 residues. Germline V CDR1 and CDR2: SNHLY, FYNNEI. V dropped 11 bases and J dropped 0; count of bases not matched to a gene: 6. The CDR3 DNA reads TGTGCCGCGACTAGCGGGGGTCTCAGCACAGATACGCAGTATTTT. It translates to CAATSGGLSTDTQYF.

This clone was detected a few times. This chain joins TRBV10-2 and TRBJ2-1; possibly TRBD2 for D (6 bases). V shed 6 bases and J shed 5 bases, with 14 bases lying between them. CDR1 and CDR2 from the germline V gene are WSHSY and SAAADI. The CDR3 extends over 14 amino acids. The CDR3 spells CASSLNPGDNEQFF. The CDR3 DNA follows: TGCGCCAGCAGCCTAAATCCGGGAGACAATGAGCAGTTCTTC.

The rearrangement joins TRBV27 to TRBJ1-5; 8 bases match TRBD1. V shed 4 bases and J 6 bases; nucleotides not matched to a gene: 5. The CDR3 runs 14 residues. From germline, CDR1 is MNHEY and CDR2 SMNVEV (reference sequence). CDR3 sequence reads: CASSSQGGGQPQHF. The CDR3 nucleotides are TGTGCCAGCAGTTCACAGGGGGGCGGTCAGCCCCAGCATTTT.